The next 15 T cell receptor beta chains were all read from a single sample in a study of CD4+ T cells in melanoma. Some clones are missing from TCRdb's copy, which holds only in-frame ones; the method was immunoSEQ multiplex PCR. The sample records over 100,000 clones, roughly 90% being singletons. Sequences were obtained from peripheral blood. Receptors originate from a human donor with melanoma.

The genes are TRBV5-4 and TRBJ1-4; D perhaps matches TRBD1 (6 bases). In germline, CDR1 is SGHNT, CDR2 YYREEE (reference sequence). The CDR3 totals 14 residues. The germline V and J ends were trimmed by 4 bases and 3 bases, with 10 bases remaining between them. DNA for the CDR3: TGTGCCAGCAGCCCGGACAGAGCTAATGAAAAACTGTTTTTT. Translation: CASSPDRANEKLFF.

V and J are TRBV28 and TRBJ1-1, with unresolved D. The CDR3 has 14 residues. Germline V gives CDR1 MDHEN, CDR2 SYDVKM. V was clipped by 5 bases and J by 11 bases, with 21 bases between them. The DNA for the CDR3 is TGTGCCAGCAGTCCTCCCGGGCTCTGGTCCGGCGCTTTCTTT. Residues: CASSPPGLWSGAFF.

The J gene is TRBJ2-1, the V gene TRBV27, with 16 bases identical to TRBD2. Trimming took 3 bases from V and 2 from J; bases not matched to a gene: 4. The germline V gene encodes CDR1 MNHEY and CDR2 SMNVEV (reference sequence). The CDR3 has 18 amino acids. The CDR3 bases are TGTGCCAGCAGTTTTTTGGGGACTAGCGGGGGGGCCTACAATGAGCAGTTCTTC. Its translation is CASSFLGTSGGAYNEQFF.

The chain uses TRBV18 and TRBJ1-2; TRBD1 matches at 8 bases. Germline V gene data show CDR1 as KGHSH and CDR2 as LQKENI. V was clipped by 5 bases and J by 8 bases; unmatched bases: 16. The CDR3 runs to 16 residues. The CDR3 sequence is CASSSLNDRGANGYTF. The CDR3 DNA reads TGTGCCAGCTCATCCCTTAACGACAGGGGAGCTAACGGCTACACCTTC.

J is TRBJ1-5 and V is TRBV15; possibly TRBD1 for D (5 bases). This CDR3 contains 15 residues. The germline gives CDR1 LNHNV, CDR2 YYDKDF (reference sequence). Trimming removed 3 bases from V and 5 bases from J, with 14 bases in between. The CDR3 DNA reads as TGTGCCACCAGCAGGCGCCGGGACTCGGATCAGCCCCAGCATTTT. It encodes CATSRRRDSDQPQHF.

This rearrangement joins TRBV11-2 to TRBJ2-5; possibly TRBD2 for D (6 bases). Trimming pared 5 bases from V and 4 bases from J, leaving 17 bases between. CDR3 length: 15 amino acids. Germline-derived CDR1 and CDR2 are SGHAT and FQNNGV. The CDR3 DNA is TGTGCCAGCAGCCCAATGGGGGGTTGGGCAGAGACCCAGTACTTC. It translates to CASSPMGGWAETQYF.

The chain carries TRBV2 and TRBJ1-2; TRBD1 matches 9 bases. The V gene end was trimmed by 7 bases and the J gene end by 3 bases; junction bases not matched to a gene: 9. The CDR3 sequence is 15 residues long. Looked up from germline, CDR1 is SNHLY and CDR2 is FYNNEI. The CDR3 region is CASTNPGQGYYGYTF. The CDR3 DNA follows: TGTGCCAGCACCAACCCGGGACAGGGATACTATGGCTACACCTTC.

This clone occurred a few times. The chain combines TRBV28 with TRBJ2-7; 8 bases align to TRBD2. CDR3 length: 14 amino acids. Germline assignment: CDR1 MDHEN and CDR2 SYDVKM. The trim removed 8 bases at V and 0 bases at J, leaving 6 bases unmatched. The CDR3 coding sequence is TGTGCCAGCCCAGCCAGCGGGAGCTCCTACGAGCAGTACTTC. The encoded protein is CASPASGSSYEQYF.

This chain connects TRBV5-4 to TRBJ2-2; 9 bases are shared with TRBD1. The CDR3 has 16 residues. The trim removed 4 bases at V and 4 bases at J, leaving 8 bases unmatched. Germline V gene data show CDR1 as SGHNT and CDR2 as YYREEE (reference sequence). CDR3 protein: CASSPLGQGSTGELFF. The CDR3 coding sequence is TGTGCCAGCAGCCCCTTGGGACAGGGAAGCACCGGGGAGCTGTTTTTT.

The gene calls are TRBV5-4 and TRBJ2-1; 8 nucleotides match TRBD2. CDR3 length: 15 amino acids. The V and J ends lost 4 bases and 4 bases, in that order; junction bases with no gene match: 7. Germline values: CDR1 SGHNT, CDR2 YYREEE (reference sequence). The CDR3 sequence: CASSPGGPGYNEQFF. The CDR3 DNA is TGTGCCAGCAGCCCGGGGGGGCCAGGATACAATGAGCAGTTCTTC.

The chain combines TRBV2 with TRBJ2-5; no clear D. This CDR3 is built from 13 residues. Germline V lookup: CDR1 SNHLY, CDR2 FYNNEI. With 3 bases removed from V and 1 base from J, the gap between germline ends came to 6 bases. For the CDR3, the DNA is TGTGCCAGCAGTGAGTGGACCCAAGAGACCCAGTACTTC. Its protein product is CASSEWTQETQYF.

V and J are TRBV28 and TRBJ2-7; the D gene is possibly TRBD1 (6 bases). Trimming removed 4 bases at V and 7 bases at J, with 14 bases between. The CDR3 length is 13 residues. Germline V gives CDR1 MDHEN, CDR2 SYDVKM. Here the CDR3 reads CASSSRTAEEQYF. The CDR3 nucleotides are TGTGCCAGCAGTTCGAGGACAGCCGAGGAGCAGTACTTC.

V is TRBV5-6 and J is TRBJ1-1; no clear D gene. The CDR3 contains 14 residues. The germline CDR1 and CDR2 sequences are SGHDT and YYEEEE. The V end was cut by 0 bases, the J end by 6 bases, with 12 bases between. The CDR3 DNA reads as TGTGCCAGCAGCTTGGGGCCCTCGGGCGCTGAAGCTTTCTTT. This sequence encodes CASSLGPSGAEAFF.

The chain employs TRBV15 and TRBJ2-7; TRBD1 is a possible D gene (6 bases). This CDR3 is 13 amino acids long. From germline, CDR1 is LNHNV and CDR2 YYDKDF (reference sequence). V lost 0 bases to trimming and J lost 7 bases, with 10 bases between them. CDR3 DNA sequence: TGTGCCACCAGCAGAGAGACAGGTCGAGAGCAGTACTTC. Translation: CATSRETGREQYF.

The chain employs TRBV6-5 and TRBJ2-7; possibly TRBD2 for D (5 bases). Germline CDR1 is MNHEY and CDR2 is SVGAGI. V was cut by 4 bases and J by 5 bases, with 12 bases left in between. This CDR3 has 13 amino acids. CDR3 sequence (DNA): TGTGCCAGCAGTTGGGAAAGGGAGAACGAGCAGTACTTC. Translation: CASSWERENEQYF.